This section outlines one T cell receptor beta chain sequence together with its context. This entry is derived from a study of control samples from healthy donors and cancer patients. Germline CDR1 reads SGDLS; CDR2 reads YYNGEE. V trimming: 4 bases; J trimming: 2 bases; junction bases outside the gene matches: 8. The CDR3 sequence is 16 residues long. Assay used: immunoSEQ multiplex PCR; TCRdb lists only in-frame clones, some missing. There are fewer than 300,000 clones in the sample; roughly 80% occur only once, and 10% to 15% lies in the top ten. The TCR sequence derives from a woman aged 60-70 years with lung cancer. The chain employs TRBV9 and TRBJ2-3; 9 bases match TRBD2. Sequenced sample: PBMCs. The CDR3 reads CASSPTSGAPTDTQYF. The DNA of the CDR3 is TGTGCCAGCAGCCCGACTAGCGGAGCTCCCACAGATACGCAGTATTTT.